Listed below are T cell receptor beta chains from one sample, sequenced in a study of blood T cells in healthy people across ages. TCRdb passed the 5' RACE reads through MiXCR, listing each CDR3 protein once. The sample yields 1.5 million to 2 million distinct CDR3 sequences, around 36% seen once. Specimen: blood. The receptors come from a woman aged 25 to 39 in good health. Both conserved end residues are part of each CDR3. A D gene is named only where the DNA matches it firmly. Some rows mark clone size as missing; the rest say once, few, many or name a class of expanded clone.

j_call,clone_size,d_call,cdr3_length,v_call,cdr3_nt,cdr3_aa
TRBJ2-3,NA,TRBD2,15,TRBV20-1,TGCAGTGCTAGTAGTCGACTAGCGGGGACAGATACGCAGTATTTT,CSASSRLAGTDTQYF
TRBJ2-3,NA,NA,16,TRBV12-3/TRBV12-4,TGTGCCAGCAGTTTGTCGTGGTTGGTCGGGGCAGATACGCAGTATTTT,CASSLSWLVGADTQYF
TRBJ2-3,NA,NA,18,TRBV6-2/TRBV6-3,TGTGCCAGCAGCCCCCGAAGGTTGCGGGTTTACCAGGAGGATACGCAGTATTTT,CASSPRRLRVYQEDTQYF
TRBJ2-1,NA,TRBD2,16,TRBV28,TGTGCCAGCAGTTCCCTCGGGAGCGGGAGGGCCGGTGAGCAGTTCTTC,CASSSLGSGRAGEQFF
TRBJ1-1,few,TRBD1,19,TRBV11-1,TGTGCCAGCAGCCCAGTCTCCGGGACAGGGGCGATCATGAACACTGAAGCTTTCTTT,CASSPVSGTGAIMNTEAFF
TRBJ1-2,few,NA,14,TRBV30,TGTGCCTGGAGTGTACAGGGCCAGGGCTATGGCTACACCTTC,CAWSVQGQGYGYTF
TRBJ2-7,NA,TRBD1,14,TRBV5-1,TGCGCCAGCGGCCTCGGGACAGGGACCCGCGAGCAGTACTTC,CASGLGTGTREQYF
TRBJ2-3,NA,NA,17,TRBV5-6,TGTGCCAGCAGCTTTGGGCGGTCGGCGCGGGACACAGATACGCAGTATTTT,CASSFGRSARDTDTQYF
TRBJ1-5,NA,NA,14,TRBV6-1,TGTGCCAGCAGCCTGGAAAGGGGGAGGGAGCCCCAGCATTTT,CASSLERGREPQHF
TRBJ2-1,NA,NA,15,TRBV9,TGTGCCAGCAGCGTAGCTACGTGGGGGGCCAGTGAGCAGTTCTTC,CASSVATWGASEQFF
TRBJ2-1,NA,NA,15,TRBV7-7,TGTGCCCGCAGCTTAGGACGGGACTCCTACAATGAGCAGTTCTTC,CARSLGRDSYNEQFF
TRBJ2-1,few,NA,17,TRBV13,TGTGCCAGCAGCGCGGGATCCCGGCTGGCAGGTTCGAGGGAGCAGTTCTTC,CASSAGSRLAGSREQFF
TRBJ2-5,NA,NA,14,TRBV5-6,TGTGCCAGCAGCTTCTTCACAGACCAAGAGACCCAGTACTTC,CASSFFTDQETQYF
TRBJ1-5,NA,NA,15,TRBV28,TGTGCCAGCAGTTTAAGGACACTCAATCGGCAGCCCCAGCATTTT,CASSLRTLNRQPQHF
TRBJ2-3,NA,NA,16,TRBV4-1,TGCGCCAGCAGCCAAGATTCGTTGGGTTTGGCAGATACGCAGTATTTT,CASSQDSLGLADTQYF
TRBJ2-3,few,NA,15,TRBV3-1,TGTGCCAGCAGCCAGGGGGACCAATCCACAGATACGCAGTATTTT,CASSQGDQSTDTQYF
TRBJ1-2,many,NA,13,TRBV29-1,TGCAGCGTCCGAGAGGGACAAGGCTATGGCTACACCTTC,CSVREGQGYGYTF
TRBJ1-4,NA,NA,14,TRBV7-9,TGTGCCAGCAGCCCCTACAACACGAATGAAAGACTGTTTTTT,CASSPYNTNERLFF
TRBJ1-1,few,NA,15,TRBV9,TGTGCCAGCAGCGTTCGAGGGGTCCTGAACACTGAAGCTTTCTTT,CASSVRGVLNTEAFF
TRBJ1-2,NA,TRBD1,15,TRBV10-3,TGTGCCATCAGTGTCTCCGTAAGACAGGGCTATGGCTACACCTTC,CAISVSVRQGYGYTF
TRBJ2-1,NA,TRBD2,16,TRBV20-1,TGCAGTGCTCCCCGGGGGTTAGCGGGGGATCCGAATGAGCAGTTCTTC,CSAPRGLAGDPNEQFF
TRBJ2-5,NA,TRBD2,16,TRBV11-2,TGTGCCAGCAGCTTTACTAGCGGGGGGGCTAGGGAGACCCAGTACTTC,CASSFTSGGARETQYF
TRBJ2-1,NA,TRBD2,16,TRBV11-2,TGTGCCAGCAGCACAGGACTAGCGGGGGGTCTAAATGAGCAGTTCTTC,CASSTGLAGGLNEQFF
TRBJ1-5,few,NA,16,TRBV15,TGTGCCACCAGCGTTATTTGGAGCCGTGGGGATCAGCCCCAGCATTTT,CATSVIWSRGDQPQHF
TRBJ2-1,NA,NA,14,TRBV20-1,TGCAGTGTAGCTCGGCGGGGGCTCGGGGATGAGCAGTTCTTC,CSVARRGLGDEQFF
TRBJ1-2,NA,TRBD1,16,TRBV4-1,TGCGCCAGCAGCCAAGATGAGGGACAGGCTAAGTATGGCTACACCTTC,CASSQDEGQAKYGYTF
TRBJ2-3,NA,NA,14,TRBV9,TGTGCCAGCAATCCGAACGGGGCGGCGGATACGCAGTATTTT,CASNPNGAADTQYF
TRBJ1-2,few,TRBD1,15,TRBV7-7,TGTGCCAGCAGCACCTCCGGGACAGGGGTGCTTGGCTACACCTTC,CASSTSGTGVLGYTF
TRBJ2-7,NA,TRBD2,19,TRBV5-6,TGTGCCAGCAGCTTGGTCGGTTCTAGCGGTCCCTCCCTTTGGAGCGAGCAGTACTTC,CASSLVGSSGPSLWSEQYF
TRBJ2-7,NA,NA,15,TRBV5-6,TGTGCCAGCAGCTTTTATGCTACCTTCTCCTACGAGCAGTACTTC,CASSFYATFSYEQYF
TRBJ1-1,NA,NA,14,TRBV4-2,TGTGCCAGCAGCCAAGAGGCCAGGGAGACTGAAGCTTTCTTT,CASSQEARETEAFF
TRBJ2-3,NA,NA,15,TRBV24-1,TGTGCCACCAGTGACCCGACATGGTATCAAGATACGCAGTATTTT,CATSDPTWYQDTQYF
TRBJ1-1,few,NA,15,TRBV9,TGTGCCAGCAGCGTAGATAAAGGGTGGGACACTGAAGCTTTCTTT,CASSVDKGWDTEAFF
TRBJ2-1,many,NA,16,TRBV6-5,TGTGCCAGCAGTTTAAAACCAGGGACCTCCCACAATGAGCAGTTCTTC,CASSLKPGTSHNEQFF
TRBJ1-2,NA,TRBD1,16,TRBV25-1,TGTGCCAGCGCTCCCGCCGGGACAGGGGGTCTCAAAGGCTACACCTTC,CASAPAGTGGLKGYTF
TRBJ2-2,NA,NA,13,TRBV28,TGTGCCAGCAATAAAGCGAACACCGGGGAGCTGTTTTTT,CASNKANTGELFF
TRBJ2-3,NA,NA,13,TRBV6-2/TRBV6-3,TGTGCCAGCAGATTAAGCACGGAAGATACGCAGTATTTT,CASRLSTEDTQYF
TRBJ2-3,few,TRBD2,15,TRBV27,TGTGCCAGCAGTGCCCGGGGGGGCCTGGTGGATACGCAGTATTTT,CASSARGGLVDTQYF
TRBJ1-4,NA,NA,14,TRBV28,TGTGCCAGCAGTTTATTGCAGAGTAATGAAAAACTGTTTTTT,CASSLLQSNEKLFF
TRBJ2-7,NA,TRBD1,15,TRBV27,TGTGCCAGCAGGCCCCGGACAGGGGGCACCTACGAGCAGTACTTC,CASRPRTGGTYEQYF
TRBJ1-5,few,NA,16,TRBV6-1,TGTGCCAGCAGTGAAGGGACACTGGCTGGCAATCAGCCCCAGCATTTT,CASSEGTLAGNQPQHF
TRBJ1-4,NA,NA,14,TRBV5-1,TGCGCCAGCAGCCCCGGATCCGAGGGGGAAAAACTGTTTTTT,CASSPGSEGEKLFF
TRBJ1-1,NA,TRBD1,14,TRBV20-1,TGCAGTGCTAGTTGGGGCAGGGGGCCCACTGAAGCTTTCTTT,CSASWGRGPTEAFF
TRBJ1-6,few,NA,16,TRBV20-1,TGCAGTGCTAGAGTACGTATGGGGAGCACGAATTCACCCCTCCACTTT,CSARVRMGSTNSPLHF
TRBJ2-5,NA,TRBD2,14,TRBV5-1,TGCGCCAGCAGCCTAGGACGGCCACGGGGGGAGCAGTACTTC,CASSLGRPRGEQYF
TRBJ2-7,NA,TRBD2,16,TRBV6-2/TRBV6-3,TGTGTCAGCAGTTACGCCAACGGGAGGGCCGGTTACGAGCAGTACTTC,CVSSYANGRAGYEQYF
TRBJ2-5,NA,TRBD2,13,TRBV27,TGTGCCAGCAGGGGGGGGTACAAAGAGACCCAGTACTTC,CASRGGYKETQYF
TRBJ2-1,NA,NA,15,TRBV3-1,TGTGCCAGCAGCCAAGTCCGGGTCTCCCTCCATGAGCAGTTCTTC,CASSQVRVSLHEQFF
TRBJ2-1,NA,NA,14,TRBV5-1,TGCGCCAGCAGCTTGGTGGCCGGTATCAATGAGCAGTTCTTC,CASSLVAGINEQFF
TRBJ2-3,many,TRBD2,19,TRBV15,TGTGCCACCAGCAGAGAGGACAATCCGCTAGCGGGGGGATCAGATACGCAGTATTTT,CATSREDNPLAGGSDTQYF
TRBJ1-2,few,NA,16,TRBV25-1,TGTGCCAGCAGTGAATATATAGGCGGACTTGATTATGGCTACACCTTC,CASSEYIGGLDYGYTF
TRBJ2-7,NA,TRBD1,14,TRBV6-5,TGTGCCAGCAGCCGGGACAGGGGTTGGAACGAGCAGTACTTC,CASSRDRGWNEQYF
TRBJ1-4,NA,NA,14,TRBV6-6,TGTGCCAGCAGTCGACAGTCAACTAATGAAAAACTGTTTTTT,CASSRQSTNEKLFF
TRBJ1-2,NA,NA,13,TRBV12-3/TRBV12-4,TGTGCCAGCAGTAGGACAGCTAACTATAGCTACACCTTC,CASSRTANYSYTF
TRBJ2-3,many,TRBD2,17,TRBV29-1,TGCAGCGTCTACACCGGGCGGGACTACCGGGGGACAGATACGCAGTATTTT,CSVYTGRDYRGTDTQYF
TRBJ2-7,NA,TRBD2,16,TRBV6-6,TGTGCCAGCAGTTTTGACGACGGGGGGAGATCCTACGAGCAGTACTTC,CASSFDDGGRSYEQYF